These 18 T cell receptor beta chains were sequenced from one sample in a study of cytomegalovirus exposure and HLA in healthy donors. TCRdb's copy holds only in-frame clones and misses some; the assay was immunoSEQ multiplex PCR. The sample shows some 90,000 clones, around 96% of them seen only once. Sequenced material: PBMCs. The receptors here all came from a man between 18 and 29 years old in good health and CMV-seronegative.

The chain has TRBV27 and TRBJ1-1; TRBD1 is a possible D gene (5 bases). CDR1 is MNHEY, CDR2 SMNVEV, per germline (reference sequence). The CDR3 runs to 14 residues. The V and J ends lost 3 bases and 0 bases respectively, with 8 bases between them. Here the CDR3 DNA reads TGTGCCAGCAGTTTGGAGGGGATGAACACTGAAGCTTTCTTT. It encodes CASSLEGMNTEAFF.

The rearrangement joins TRBV30 to TRBJ2-2, with unresolved D. Germline values: CDR1 GTSNPN, CDR2 SVGIG (reference sequence). Trimming pared 1 base from V and 1 base from J, leaving 7 bases between. The CDR3 covers 14 residues. The CDR3 sequence is CAWSEAQNTGELFF. The CDR3 DNA reads TGTGCCTGGAGTGAAGCGCAGAACACCGGGGAGCTGTTTTTT.

The chain combines TRBV7-9 with TRBJ2-7; a weak D match, TRBD2 (5 bases). The CDR3 has 17 amino acids. In germline, CDR1 is SEHNR, CDR2 FQNEAQ (reference sequence). V was cut by 1 base and J by 0 bases, with 16 bases left in between. The CDR3 nucleotides are TGTGCCAGCAGCTTAGTTCGGGGTGGGTCCAGCTCCTACGAGCAGTACTTC. It yields the protein CASSLVRGGSSSYEQYF.

The chain carries TRBV6-1 and TRBJ1-1; D may be TRBD1 (6 bases). The CDR3 length is 15 residues. The ends were cut back, 6 bases at V and 6 bases at J, with 20 bases in the middle. CDR1 and CDR2 (germline): MNHNS, SASEGT. CDR3 sequence reads: CASRSLQGWRAEAFF. The DNA for the CDR3 is TGTGCCAGCAGGAGCTTGCAGGGGTGGAGAGCTGAAGCTTTCTTT.

The chain uses TRBV7-3 and TRBJ2-2; possibly TRBD1 for D (6 bases). V was trimmed by 1 base and J by 6 bases, leaving 9 bases between them. Germline V gives CDR1 SGHTA, CDR2 FQGTGA. The CDR3 covers 14 residues. The CDR3 here is CASSLNRAAGELFF. CDR3 bases: TGTGCCAGCAGCTTAAACAGGGCGGCCGGGGAGCTGTTTTTT.

J is TRBJ2-1 and V is TRBV7-9; D not certain. Trimming left V 2 bases short and J 12 bases short, with 14 bases between. Germline V CDR1 and CDR2: SEHNR, FQNEAQ (reference sequence). The CDR3 contains 13 residues. CDR3 amino acids: CASSLSTNSWQFF. CDR3 DNA: TGTGCCAGCAGCTTATCGACGAACAGTTGGCAGTTCTTC.

This rearrangement joins TRBV28 to TRBJ2-5, with 8 bases identical to TRBD1. CDR1 and CDR2 (germline): MDHEN, SYDVKM. After removal of 6 bases from V and 5 bases from J, the junction contained 11 bases not matched to a gene. The CDR3 loop spans 15 amino acids. The CDR3 protein is CASSRPDRAQETQYF. The CDR3 nucleotides read TGTGCCAGCAGCCGCCCGGACAGGGCCCAGGAGACCCAGTACTTC.

V is TRBV4-1 and J is TRBJ2-3; possible D gene TRBD1, 6 bases. V gave up 0 bases and J gave up 0 bases, with 16 bases separating them. CDR1 and CDR2 from the germline V gene are MGHRA and YSYEKL. This CDR3 region has 18 residues. The CDR3 coding sequence is TGCGCCAGCAGCCAAGACACAGGGATGAGTCCTAGCACAGATACGCAGTATTTT. Protein: CASSQDTGMSPSTDTQYF.

The V gene is TRBV6-6, the J gene TRBJ1-1; 7 bases are a match to TRBD1. The V gene's germline CDR1 is MNHNY and CDR2 SVGAGI (reference sequence). CDR3 size: 16 residues. The V gene end was trimmed by 2 bases and the J gene end by 3 bases; junction bases not matched to a gene: 9. CDR3 region: CASSYQVNTGDTEAFF. For the CDR3, the DNA is TGTGCCAGCAGTTACCAAGTTAATACAGGGGACACTGAAGCTTTCTTT.

This rearrangement joins TRBV5-6 to TRBJ2-7; no reliable D call. The CDR3 length is 13 residues. Trimming took off 7 bases at V and 6 bases at J, with 17 bases between the two ends. Germline V gene data show CDR1 as SGHDT and CDR2 as YYEEEE. Here the CDR3 DNA reads TGTGCCAGCGCGGTGGCCTCCCCCTGCGAGCAGTACGTC. Amino acid sequence: CASAVASPCEQYV.

The genes are TRBV19 and TRBJ1-5; tentatively, D is TRBD1 (6 bases). This CDR3 is built from 13 residues. Germline CDR1 LNHDA, CDR2 SQIVND (reference sequence). Trimming removed 5 bases from V and 6 bases from J, with 11 bases in between. As DNA, the CDR3 is TGTGCCAGTAGTGAACAGGGCGGTCAGCCCCAGCATTTT. Translated: CASSEQGGQPQHF.

The rearrangement uses TRBV29-1 and TRBJ1-1; TRBD1 matches at 8 bases. From germline, CDR1 is SQVTM and CDR2 ANQGSEA. The CDR3 runs to 14 residues. The trim removed 4 bases at V and 5 bases at J, leaving 9 bases unmatched. CDR3 nucleotide sequence: TGCAGCGTTGCTGGACAGGGTACGGGGACTGAAGCTTTCTTT. It is translated as CSVAGQGTGTEAFF.

This chain connects TRBV7-9 to TRBJ2-1; 8 nucleotides match TRBD2. The CDR3 is 13 amino acids. CDR1 SEHNR and CDR2 FQNEAQ come from the germline V gene (reference sequence). V was pared by 11 bases and J by 10 bases, with 13 bases of the junction left unmatched. CDR3 protein: CACELAGFEEQFF. CDR3 nucleotides: TGTGCCTGCGAGTTAGCGGGGTTCGAGGAGCAGTTCTTC.

The V and J genes are TRBV29-1 and TRBJ1-1; 9 bases agree with TRBD1. This CDR3 comprises 14 residues. The J segment lost 2 bases and the V segment lost 3 bases, leaving 4 bases of the junction unmatched. Germline CDR1 is SQVTM and CDR2 is ANQGSEA. The CDR3 DNA reads as TGCAGCGTTGAGGACAGGGGAAGAAACACTGAAGCTTTCTTT. This sequence encodes CSVEDRGRNTEAFF. Complete variable domain (other parts from reference TRBV29-1 and TRBJ1-1): SAVISQKPSRDICQRGTSLTIQCQVDSQVTMMFWYRQQPGQSLTLIATANQGSEATYESGFVIDKFPISRPNLTFSTLTVSNMSPEDSSIYLCSVEDRGRNTEAFFGQGTRLTVV.

The V call is TRBV4-1, the J call TRBJ1-5, with TRBD1 matching over 7 bases. CDR1 is MGHRA and CDR2 is YSYEKL in the germline V gene. The CDR3 contains 16 residues. V was clipped by 3 bases and J by 4 bases; unmatched bases: 9. CDR3 in DNA: TGCGCCAGCAGCCATATCCGACAGGGTCCTAATCAGCCCCAGCATTTT. Encoded protein: CASSHIRQGPNQPQHF.

V and J are TRBV28 and TRBJ2-3, with 9 bases aligning to TRBD1. The trim removed 6 bases at V and 2 bases at J, leaving 9 bases unmatched. The CDR3 spans 16 residues. Germline V gives CDR1 MDHEN, CDR2 SYDVKM. The CDR3 here is CASSSRQGGVTDTQYF. The CDR3 nucleotides read TGTGCCAGCAGCTCAAGACAGGGGGGTGTCACAGATACGCAGTATTTT.

The chain has TRBV6-5 and TRBJ2-7; D might be TRBD2 (6 bases). The CDR3 runs 14 residues. The V gene lost 1 base and the J gene lost 6 bases, with 13 bases spanning the gap. Per the germline V gene, CDR1 is MNHEY and CDR2 is SVGAGI. The CDR3 protein is CASSYLEGVGEQYF. The CDR3 coding sequence is TGTGCCAGCAGTTACTTGGAGGGAGTCGGCGAGCAGTACTTC.

This clone showed up just once. The chain has TRBV7-2 and TRBJ2-1, with D uncertain. This CDR3 is 13 amino acids long. Germline CDR1 is SGHTA and CDR2 is FQGNSA. V was shortened by 1 base and J by 6 bases, with 7 bases between the two germline ends. The CDR3 loop reads CASSLVASNEQFF. The CDR3, as DNA: TGTGCCAGCAGCTTAGTCGCGAGCAATGAGCAGTTCTTC.